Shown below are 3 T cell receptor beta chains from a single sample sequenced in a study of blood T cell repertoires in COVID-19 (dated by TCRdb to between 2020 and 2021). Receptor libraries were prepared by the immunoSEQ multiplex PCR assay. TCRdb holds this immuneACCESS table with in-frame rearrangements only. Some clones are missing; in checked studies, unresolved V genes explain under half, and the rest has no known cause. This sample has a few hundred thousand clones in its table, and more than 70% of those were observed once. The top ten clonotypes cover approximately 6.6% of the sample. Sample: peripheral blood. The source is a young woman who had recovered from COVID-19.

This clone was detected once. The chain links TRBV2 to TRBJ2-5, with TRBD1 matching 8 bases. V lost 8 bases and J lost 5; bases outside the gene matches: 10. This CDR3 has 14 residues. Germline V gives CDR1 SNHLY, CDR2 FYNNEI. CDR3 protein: CASALQGVIETQYF. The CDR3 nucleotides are TGTGCCAGCGCTCTACAGGGGGTCATCGAGACCCAGTACTTC.

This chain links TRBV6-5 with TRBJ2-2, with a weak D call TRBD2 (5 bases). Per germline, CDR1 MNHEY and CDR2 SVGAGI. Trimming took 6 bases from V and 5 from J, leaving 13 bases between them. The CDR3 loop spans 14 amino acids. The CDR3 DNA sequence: TGTGCCAGCAGGGGTGGACTGGCGACCGGGGAGCTGTTTTTT. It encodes CASRGGLATGELFF.

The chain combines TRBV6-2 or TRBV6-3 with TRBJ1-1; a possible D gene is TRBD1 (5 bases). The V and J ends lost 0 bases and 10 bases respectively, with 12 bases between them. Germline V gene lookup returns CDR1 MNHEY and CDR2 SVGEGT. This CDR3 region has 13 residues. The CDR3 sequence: CASSYSDGGGAFF. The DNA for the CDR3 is TGTGCCAGCAGTTACTCCGACGGGGGAGGAGCTTTCTTT.